This T cell receptor beta chain was sequenced during a study of Ad26.COV2.S vaccination and SARS-CoV-2 variants. Per the germline V gene, CDR1 is LGHNA and CDR2 is YSLEER. This CDR3 comprises 15 residues. V was trimmed by 1 base and J by 6 bases, leaving 16 bases between them. The data were produced by immunoSEQ multiplex PCR, yet TCRdb's version contains in-frame clones alone and is incomplete. This table holds hundreds of thousands of clones, 89% found once. Treatment described: over 15 received Ad26.COV2.S at low or high dose, single or two shots; about 5 received placebo; per-sample allocation not given. At day 63 after the first vaccine or placebo injection, samples were drawn. An Ad26 vector expressing Wuhan-strain SARS-CoV-2 spike served as the vaccine.

The sequenced sample was peripheral blood, obtained in a trial of Ad26.COV2.S vaccine versus placebo. The chain carries TRBV4-3 and TRBJ2-7, with D perhaps given as TRBD1 or TRBD2 (5 bases each). The sequence was obtained from a person aged 18-65 years who received the Ad26.COV2.S COVID-19 vaccine or a placebo. The CDR3 protein is CASSQAPRGRGEQYF. CDR3 DNA: TGCGCCAGCAGCCAAGCCCCAAGGGGACGAGGCGAGCAGTACTTC.